This TCR beta chain was obtained from a study of T cell repertoires in ileal Crohn's disease. Across the whole study: The MI sample came from the proximal margin of the surgical specimen.

As to time point: proximal margin of the surgical specimen (macroscopically non-inflamed). Profiled with immunoSEQ multiplex PCR; TCRdb holds only in-frame clones, not every one. The profile shows approximately 6,700 clones, roughly 78% of them singletons. V lost 3 bases and J 2 bases, leaving 17 bases between the germline ends. The CDR3 length is 16 residues. Germline-derived CDR1 and CDR2 are SNHLY and FYNNEI. The chain has TRBV2 and TRBJ2-7; D is possibly TRBD1 (6 bases). This clonotype originated in an adult with Crohn's disease. The material sequenced was ileal tissue. CDR3 loop: CASSEMARGPTYEQYF. CDR3 nucleotide sequence: TGTGCCAGCAGTGAGATGGCCAGGGGCCCAACCTACGAGCAGTACTTC.